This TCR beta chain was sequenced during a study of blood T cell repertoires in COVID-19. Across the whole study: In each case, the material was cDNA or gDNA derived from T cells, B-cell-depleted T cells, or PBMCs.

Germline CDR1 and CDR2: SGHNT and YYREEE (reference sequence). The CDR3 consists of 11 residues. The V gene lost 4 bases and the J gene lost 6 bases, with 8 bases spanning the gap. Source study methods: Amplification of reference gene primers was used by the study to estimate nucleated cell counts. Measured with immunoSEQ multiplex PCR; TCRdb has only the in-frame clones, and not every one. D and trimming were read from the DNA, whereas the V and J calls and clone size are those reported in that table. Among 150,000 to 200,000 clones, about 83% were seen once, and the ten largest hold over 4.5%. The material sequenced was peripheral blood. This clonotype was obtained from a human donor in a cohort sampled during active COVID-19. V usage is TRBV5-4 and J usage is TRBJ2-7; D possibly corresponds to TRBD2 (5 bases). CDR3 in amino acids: CASSGRGEQYF. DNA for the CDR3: TGTGCCAGCAGCGGCCGGGGCGAGCAGTACTTC. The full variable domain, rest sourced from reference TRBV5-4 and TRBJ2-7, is ETGVTQSPTHLIKTRGQQVTLRCSSQSGHNTVSWYQQALGQGPQFIFQYYREEENGRGNFPPRFSGLQFPNYSSELNVNALELDDSALYLCASSGRGEQYFGPGTRLTVT.